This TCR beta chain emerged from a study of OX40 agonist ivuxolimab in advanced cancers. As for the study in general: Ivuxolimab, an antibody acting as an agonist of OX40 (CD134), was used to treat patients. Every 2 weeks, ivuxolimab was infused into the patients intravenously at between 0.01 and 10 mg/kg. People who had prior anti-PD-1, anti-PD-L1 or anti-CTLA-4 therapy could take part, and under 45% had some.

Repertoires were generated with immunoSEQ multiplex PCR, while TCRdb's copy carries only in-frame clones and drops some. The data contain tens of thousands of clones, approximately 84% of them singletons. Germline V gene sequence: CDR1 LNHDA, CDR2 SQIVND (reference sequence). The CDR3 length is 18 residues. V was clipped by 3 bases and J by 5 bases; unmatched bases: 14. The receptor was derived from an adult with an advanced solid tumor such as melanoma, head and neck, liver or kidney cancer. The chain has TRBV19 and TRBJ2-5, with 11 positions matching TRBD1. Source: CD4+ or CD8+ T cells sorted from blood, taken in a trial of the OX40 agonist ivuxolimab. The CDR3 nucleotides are TGTGCCAGTAGTATGGAGCGGACAGGGGGCTACCCCAGGGAGACCCAGTACTTC. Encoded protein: CASSMERTGGYPRETQYF.